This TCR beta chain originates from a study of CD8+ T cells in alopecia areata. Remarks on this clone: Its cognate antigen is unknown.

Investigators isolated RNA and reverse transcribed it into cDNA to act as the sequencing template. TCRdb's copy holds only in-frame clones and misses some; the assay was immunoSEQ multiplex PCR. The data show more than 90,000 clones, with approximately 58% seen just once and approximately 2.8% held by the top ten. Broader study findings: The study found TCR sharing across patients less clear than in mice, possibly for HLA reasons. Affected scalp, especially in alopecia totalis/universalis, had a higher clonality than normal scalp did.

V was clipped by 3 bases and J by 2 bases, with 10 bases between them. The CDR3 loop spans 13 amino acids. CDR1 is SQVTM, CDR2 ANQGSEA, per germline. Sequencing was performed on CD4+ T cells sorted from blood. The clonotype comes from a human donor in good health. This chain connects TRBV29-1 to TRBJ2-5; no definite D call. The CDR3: CSVDSSVQETQYF. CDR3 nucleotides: TGCAGCGTTGACTCATCAGTGCAAGAGACCCAGTACTTC.